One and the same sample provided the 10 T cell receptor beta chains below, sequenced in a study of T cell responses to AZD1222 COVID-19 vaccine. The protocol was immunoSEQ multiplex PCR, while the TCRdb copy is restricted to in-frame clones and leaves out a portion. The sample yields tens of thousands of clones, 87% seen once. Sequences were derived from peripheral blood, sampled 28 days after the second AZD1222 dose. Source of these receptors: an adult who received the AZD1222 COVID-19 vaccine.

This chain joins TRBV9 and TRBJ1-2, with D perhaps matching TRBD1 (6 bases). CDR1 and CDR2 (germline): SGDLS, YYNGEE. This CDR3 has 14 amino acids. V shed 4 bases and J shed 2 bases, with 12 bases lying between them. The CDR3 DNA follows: TGTGCCAGCAGCCCAGGGGTCGCCAACTATGGCTACACCTTC. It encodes CASSPGVANYGYTF.

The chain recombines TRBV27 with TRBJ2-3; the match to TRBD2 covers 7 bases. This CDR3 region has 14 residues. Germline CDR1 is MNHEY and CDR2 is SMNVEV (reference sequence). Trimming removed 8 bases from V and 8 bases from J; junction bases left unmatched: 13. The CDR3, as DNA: TGTGCCAGCGGGCGGAGCGGGGAACCCGGTACGCAGTATTTT. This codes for CASGRSGEPGTQYF.

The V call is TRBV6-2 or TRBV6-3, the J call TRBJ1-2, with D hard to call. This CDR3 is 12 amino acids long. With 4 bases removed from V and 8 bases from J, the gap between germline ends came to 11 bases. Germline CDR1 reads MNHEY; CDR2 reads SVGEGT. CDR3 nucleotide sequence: TGTGCCAGCAGTTCCCGACTGATGGGCTACACCTTC. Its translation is CASSSRLMGYTF.

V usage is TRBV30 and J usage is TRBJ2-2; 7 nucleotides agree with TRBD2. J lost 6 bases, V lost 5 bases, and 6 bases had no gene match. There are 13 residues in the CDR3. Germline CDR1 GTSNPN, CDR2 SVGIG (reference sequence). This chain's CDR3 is CAWERGGAGELFF. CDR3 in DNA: TGTGCCTGGGAGAGGGGAGGGGCCGGGGAGCTGTTTTTT.

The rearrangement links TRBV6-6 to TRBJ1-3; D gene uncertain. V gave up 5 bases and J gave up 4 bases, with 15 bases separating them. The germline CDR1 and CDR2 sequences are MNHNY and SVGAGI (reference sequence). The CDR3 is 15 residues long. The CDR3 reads CASSPRKGGGNTIYF. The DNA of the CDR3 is TGTGCCAGCAGTCCCCGGAAGGGAGGAGGAAACACCATATATTTT.

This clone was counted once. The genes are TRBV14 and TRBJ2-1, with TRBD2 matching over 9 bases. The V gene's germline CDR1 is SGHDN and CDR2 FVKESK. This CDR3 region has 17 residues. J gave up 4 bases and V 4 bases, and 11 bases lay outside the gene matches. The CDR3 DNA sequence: TGTGCCAGCAGCCCCCTCCGTAGCGGGGGAAATTACAATGAGCAGTTCTTC. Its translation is CASSPLRSGGNYNEQFF.

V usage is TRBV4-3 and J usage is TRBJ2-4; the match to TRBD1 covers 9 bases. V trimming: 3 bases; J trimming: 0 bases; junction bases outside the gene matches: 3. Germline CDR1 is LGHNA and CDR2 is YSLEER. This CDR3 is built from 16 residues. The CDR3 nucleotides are TGCGCCAGCAGCCAGGGGACAGGGCTAGCCAAAAACATTCAGTACTTC. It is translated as CASSQGTGLAKNIQYF.

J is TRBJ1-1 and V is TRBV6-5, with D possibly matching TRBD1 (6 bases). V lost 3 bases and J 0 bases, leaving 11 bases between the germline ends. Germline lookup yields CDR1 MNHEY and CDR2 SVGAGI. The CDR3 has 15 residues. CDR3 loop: CASSYGGSMNTEAFF. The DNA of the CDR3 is TGTGCCAGCAGTTATGGGGGCTCCATGAACACTGAAGCTTTCTTT.

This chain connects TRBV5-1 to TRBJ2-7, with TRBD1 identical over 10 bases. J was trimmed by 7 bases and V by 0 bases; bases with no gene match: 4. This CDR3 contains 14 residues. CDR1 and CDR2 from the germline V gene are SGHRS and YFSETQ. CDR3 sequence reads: CASSLGQGAREQYF. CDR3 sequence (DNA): TGCGCCAGCAGCTTGGGACAGGGGGCGAGAGAGCAGTACTTC. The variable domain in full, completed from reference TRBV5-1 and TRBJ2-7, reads KAGVTQTPRYLIKTRGQQVTLSCSPISGHRSVSWYQQTPGQGLQFLFEYFSETQRNKGNFPGRFSGRQFSNSRSEMNVSTLELGDSALYLCASSLGQGAREQYFGPGTRLTVT.

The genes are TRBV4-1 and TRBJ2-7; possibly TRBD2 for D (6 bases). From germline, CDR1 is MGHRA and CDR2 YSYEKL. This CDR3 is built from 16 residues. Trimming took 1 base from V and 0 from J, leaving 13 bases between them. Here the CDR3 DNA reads TGCGCCAGCAGCCAAGTGTCGGGGGTGAGCTCCTACGAGCAGTACTTC. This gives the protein CASSQVSGVSSYEQYF.